This passage covers 5 T cell receptor beta chains from one sample sequenced in a study of early T cells in non-severe SARS-CoV-2 infection. TCRdb redid the calling of the 5' RACE reads with MiXCR, one entry per CDR3 protein. Among roughly 26,000 distinct CDR3 sequences listed, about 4% were seen once. Specimen: whole blood. All receptors derive from an adult who was a healthcare worker with PCR-confirmed SARS-CoV-2 infection or an uninfected control (not recorded which).

A few counts support this clonotype. The rearrangement uses TRBV29-1 and TRBJ1-2; the D is unclear. The CDR3 runs to 13 residues. Trimming removed 6 bases from V and 4 bases from J, with 15 bases in between. Per germline, CDR1 SQVTM and CDR2 ANQGSEA. The CDR3 spells CSVYISRGYGYTF. CDR3 DNA: TGCAGCGTCTACATCTCCAGAGGCTATGGCTACACCTTC.

This clonotype was counted at least ten times. The chain uses TRBV5-1 and TRBJ2-7; possible D gene TRBD1, 5 bases. The CDR3 has 14 residues. Trimming removed 4 bases at V and 4 bases at J, with 15 bases between. Per germline, CDR1 SGHRS and CDR2 YFSETQ. The CDR3 bases are TGCGCCAGCAGCCCCCATGCAGGGAATTACGAGCAGTACTTC. Its protein product is CASSPHAGNYEQYF.

This clonotype came up many times. The V gene is TRBV12-3 or TRBV12-4, the J gene TRBJ1-1; D is ambiguous. Trimming pared 1 base from V and 8 bases from J, leaving 8 bases between. The CDR3 sequence is 12 residues long. CDR3 region: CASSLGGPEAFF. The CDR3 DNA reads as TGTGCCAGCAGTTTAGGAGGGCCCGAAGCTTTCTTT.

Ten or more counts support this clonotype. The chain is built from TRBV19 and TRBJ1-5, with D unresolved. CDR1 is LNHDA, CDR2 SQIVND, per germline (reference sequence). The CDR3 contains 15 residues. The V gene lost 2 bases and the J gene lost 0 bases, with 8 bases spanning the gap. The CDR3 is CASSIMRSSNQPQHF. CDR3 DNA sequence: TGTGCCAGTAGTATAATGCGGTCTAGCAATCAGCCCCAGCATTTT. The entire variable domain, with the rest obtained from reference TRBV19 and TRBJ1-5, is as follows: DGGITQSPKYLFRKEGQNVTLSCEQNLNHDAMYWYRQDPGQGLRLIYYSQIVNDFQKGDIAEGYSVSREKKESFPLTVTSAQKNPTAFYLCASSIMRSSNQPQHFGDGTRLSIL.

This clonotype was detected many times. V gene TRBV19 combines with J gene TRBJ2-3; the D call may be TRBD1 or TRBD2 (5 bases each). This CDR3 spans 14 amino acids. V was shortened by 4 bases and J by 2 bases, with 10 bases between the two germline ends. Germline V gene data show CDR1 as LNHDA and CDR2 as SQIVND (reference sequence). CDR3 sequence reads: CASSKGRDTDTQYF. CDR3 nucleotide sequence: TGTGCCAGTAGTAAGGGACGTGACACAGATACGCAGTATTTT.